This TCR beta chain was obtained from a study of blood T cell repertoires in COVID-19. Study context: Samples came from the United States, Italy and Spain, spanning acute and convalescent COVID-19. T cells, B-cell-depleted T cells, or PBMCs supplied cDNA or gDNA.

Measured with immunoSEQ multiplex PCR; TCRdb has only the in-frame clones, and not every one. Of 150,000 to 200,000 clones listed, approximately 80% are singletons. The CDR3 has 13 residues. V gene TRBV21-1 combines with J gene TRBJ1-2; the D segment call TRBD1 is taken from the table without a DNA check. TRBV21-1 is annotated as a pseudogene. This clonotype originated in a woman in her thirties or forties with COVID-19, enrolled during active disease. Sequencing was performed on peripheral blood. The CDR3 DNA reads TGTGCCAGCAGCAATGACAGGATCTATGGCTACACCTTC. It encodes CASSNDRIYGYTF.